The 5 T cell receptor beta chains listed next were all sequenced from one sample in a study of cytomegalovirus exposure and HLA in healthy donors. Both 60 Vbeta primers and 13 Jbeta primers went into the PCR. Profiled with immunoSEQ multiplex PCR; TCRdb holds only in-frame clones, not every one. This table has around 150,000 clones, 80% appearing once. The sequencing input was PBMCs. The receptors here all came from a man aged 25-40 years in good health and CMV-seronegative.

The chain couples TRBV9 to TRBJ2-2; the D gene is possibly TRBD2 (6 bases). Looked up from germline, CDR1 is SGDLS and CDR2 is YYNGEE. V lost 3 bases and J 2 bases, leaving 11 bases between the germline ends. The CDR3 is made up of 15 amino acids. The CDR3 bases are TGTGCCAGCAGCGCGGGACTTATCAACACCGGGGAGCTGTTTTTT. It codes for CASSAGLINTGELFF.

The rearrangement joins TRBV6-6 to TRBJ1-5; a possible D gene is TRBD1 (5 bases). V was clipped by 2 bases and J by 4 bases, with 12 bases between them. The CDR3 contains 15 residues. The V gene's germline CDR1 is MNHNY and CDR2 SVGAGI (reference sequence). The CDR3 here is CASSYPLTENQPQHF. The CDR3 coding sequence is TGTGCCAGCAGTTACCCCCTGACAGAGAATCAGCCCCAGCATTTT.

The chain combines TRBV7-2 with TRBJ2-1; 9 positions match TRBD2. This CDR3 is built from 15 residues. V shed 3 bases, J shed 9 bases, and the junction held 9 bases outside the gene matches. Germline CDR1 and CDR2: SGHTA and FQGNSA. The CDR3 sequence is CASSFSGSWGGEQFF. DNA for the CDR3: TGTGCCAGCAGCTTTAGCGGGAGCTGGGGGGGTGAGCAGTTCTTC.

This CDR3 reads CASSLGTFNYGYTF. In DNA form, the CDR3 reads TGTGCCAGCAGCTTAGGTACATTTAACTATGGCTACACCTTC. This chain joins TRBV7-9 and TRBJ1-2; D is unclear. V lost 1 base to trimming and J lost 1 base, with 7 bases between them. Germline CDR1 and CDR2: SEHNR and FQNEAQ (reference sequence). This CDR3 spans 14 amino acids.

This clone was counted a single time. The chain combines TRBV7-2 with TRBJ1-4, with D possibly being TRBD1 (6 bases). CDR3 size: 15 residues. The germline gives CDR1 SGHTA, CDR2 FQGNSA. Trimming shortened V by 5 bases and J by 8 bases, and 18 bases separated the two germline ends. The DNA for the CDR3 is TGTGCCAGCAGCACCCAGGGGCCAACTCAGGAAAAACTGTTTTTT. The encoded protein is CASSTQGPTQEKLFF.